This TCR beta chain is drawn from a study of blood T cell repertoires in COVID-19. Using immunoSEQ multiplex PCR, the repertoire was profiled, and TCRdb retains in-frame clones only, with some absent. The sample holds under 300,000 clones, 86% seen once. Patients at the Seattle site were enrolled during active infection and followed longitudinally. The source is a woman aged 70-85 years with COVID-19, enrolled during active disease. Input material: peripheral blood.

The CDR3: CAWSKTDRETNYEQYF. The CDR3 region has the DNA TGTGCCTGGAGTAAGACGGACAGGGAAACTAACTACGAGCAGTACTTC. V gene TRBV30 combines with J gene TRBJ2-7; 8 positions agree with TRBD1. CDR3 length equals 16 residues. Germline values: CDR1 GTSNPN, CDR2 SVGIG (reference sequence). V was pared by 2 bases and J by 3 bases, with 12 bases of the junction left unmatched.